This T cell receptor beta chain was observed in a study of identical twins. This CDR3 has 13 amino acids. V dropped 3 bases and J dropped 8 bases, with 13 bases sitting between them. The table lists this clonotype with a few counts. What it recognizes is unknown. The study's findings and limits: Among monozygotic twins, out-of-frame TCR alpha sharing exceeded what models predicted. The study found excess low generation probability among twin-shared out-of-frame alpha sequences.

Template switching added a universal primer site, and cDNA bore unique molecular identifiers. TCRdb re-analysed the 5' RACE reads in MiXCR, keeping a single row per CDR3 protein. The sample records about 690,000 distinct CDR3 sequences, 21% being singletons. These data were also filed under a second study, of T cells expressing NK-cell markers. From that report: According to the study, TCR beta repertoires originated from sorted CD3+CD56+NKG2C+, CD3+CD56+NKG2C- and CD3+CD56-NKG2C+ T cells.

This sequence was found in a woman aged 18-30 years in good health. The J gene is TRBJ1-2, the V gene TRBV12-3 or TRBV12-4; possible D gene TRBD1, 6 bases. The sample taken for sequencing was PBMCs. The DNA of the CDR3 is TGTGCCAGCAGTTTTGGGGGGCAACGGGGCTACACCTTC. Translating it yields CASSFGGQRGYTF.